The present T cell receptor (beta chain) was sequenced within a study of CD8+CD57+ T cells in acquired aplastic anemia (dated by TCRdb to the late 2010s). Study-level background: Extracted DNA from sorted CD4+ and CD8+ cells averaged around 3.3 ug, ranging from roughly 0.17 to 30 ug. A CD8+CD57+ expansion meant a frequency higher than the mean frequency seen in healthy subjects. The paper as a whole reports these results and caveats: Although some 28 CD8+ CDR3 sequences were shared by patients and controls, these sequences appeared highly expressed in patients and within the immunodominant clones of patients. CD8+ Simpson's diversity did not differ significantly between patients and healthy controls (P=0.060).

CDR1 and CDR2 are read off the germline V gene as SQVTM and ANQGSEA. Trimming costs V 0 bases and J 2 bases, and their ends lie 7 bases apart. The CDR3 spans 13 residues, from the cysteine through the phenylalanine. The DNA shown is the 39-base CDR3, in frame from base 1. TCR beta VDJ combination and CDR3 sequence profiling used genomic DNA as the template. An Illumina HiSeq 2000 was the platform used for TCR repertoire sequencing. The paper's data handling went like this. TRBV/TRBJ rearrangement plots, CDR3 size and DJ length profiles, and Simpson's diversity index were used to evaluate the repertoires. The most abundant DNA sequence in the deep sequencing data was defined as the immunodominant clone. CDR3 amino acid sequences were screened for sharing across subjects and compared with published repertoires and the VDJdb database. TCRdb reanalyzed the raw reads on its own, using fastp at Q25 for trimming and MiXCR for clone calling, and kept in-frame beta chains. Every distinct CDR3 protein forms one entry, paired with its most common genes and DNA. The V and J calls here are based on TCRdb, not the publication. Across this sample there are roughly 170,000 distinct CDR3 sequences, with almost 50% seen only once. The top ten hold 10% to 15% of the sample.

The patients picked for sequencing were ones in whom flow cytometry had shown an expansion of CD8+CD57+ cells. Every patient had a diagnosis of severe acquired aplastic anemia based on International Study of Aplastic Anemia and Agranulocytosis and Camitta criteria. At the time blood was sampled, none of the patients had received any therapy. The study deep-sequenced TCR repertoires of sorted CD4+ and CD8+ blood T cells from severe aplastic anemia patients and healthy subjects. In the USA, patient enrollment took place under clinicaltrials.gov protocols 00001620, 01623167, 00001397, 00071045, 00081523 and 00961064. Ficoll-Paque density gradient centrifugation was used to isolate peripheral blood mononuclear cells. Before DNA extraction, CD4+ and CD8+ T cells were sorted with FACS or magnetic beads. Remarks on this clonotype: What antigen it recognizes has not been identified. The input lacks base qualities; no much larger clone sits a single base away.

The clonotype was recovered from a human donor with aplastic anemia. The rearrangement combines TRBV29-1 with TRBJ1-2, and perhaps TRBD1 as D gene, on 5 matching bases. Sequencing was done on a sample of sorted CD4+, CD8+, or CD8+CD57+ T cells (not recorded which) from PBMCs. In nucleotides, the sequence is TGCAGCGTTGAAGATGGGGGAAACTATGGCTACACCTTC. Its product reads: CSVEDGGNYGYTF.